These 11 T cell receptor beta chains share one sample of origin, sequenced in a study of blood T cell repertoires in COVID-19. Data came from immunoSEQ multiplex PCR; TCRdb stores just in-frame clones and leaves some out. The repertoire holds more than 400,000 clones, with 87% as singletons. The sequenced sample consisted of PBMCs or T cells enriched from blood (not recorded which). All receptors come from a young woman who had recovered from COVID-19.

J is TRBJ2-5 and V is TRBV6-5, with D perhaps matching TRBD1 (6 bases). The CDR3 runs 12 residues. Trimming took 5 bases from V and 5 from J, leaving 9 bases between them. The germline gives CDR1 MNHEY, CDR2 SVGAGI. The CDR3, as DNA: TGTGCCAGCAGTACAGGGAGTGAGACCCAGTACTTC. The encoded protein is CASSTGSETQYF.

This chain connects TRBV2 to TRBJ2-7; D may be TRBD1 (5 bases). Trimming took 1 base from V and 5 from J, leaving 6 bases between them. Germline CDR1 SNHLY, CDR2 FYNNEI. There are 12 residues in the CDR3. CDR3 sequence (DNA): TGTGCCAGCAGTGAAGAGGGGAACGAGCAGTACTTC. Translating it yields CASSEEGNEQYF. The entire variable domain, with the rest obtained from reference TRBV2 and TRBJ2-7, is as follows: EPEVTQTPSHQVTQMGQEVILRCVPISNHLYFYWYRQILGQKVEFLVSFYNNEISEKSEIFDDQFSVERPDGSNFTLKIRSTKLEDSAMYFCASSEEGNEQYFGPGTRLTVT.

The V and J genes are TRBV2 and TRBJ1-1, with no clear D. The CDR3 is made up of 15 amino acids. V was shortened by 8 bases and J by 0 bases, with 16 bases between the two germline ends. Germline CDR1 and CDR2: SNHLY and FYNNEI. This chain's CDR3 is CASSFSVPLNTEAFF. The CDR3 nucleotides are TGTGCCAGCTCTTTTTCGGTCCCCTTGAACACTGAAGCTTTCTTT.

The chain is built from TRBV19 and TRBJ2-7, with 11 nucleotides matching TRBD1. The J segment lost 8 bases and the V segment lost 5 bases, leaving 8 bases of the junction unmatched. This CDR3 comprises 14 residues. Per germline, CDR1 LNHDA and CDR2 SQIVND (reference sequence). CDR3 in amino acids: CASSPGQGARQQYF. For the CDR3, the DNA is TGTGCCAGTAGTCCCGGACAGGGGGCTCGTCAGCAGTACTTC.

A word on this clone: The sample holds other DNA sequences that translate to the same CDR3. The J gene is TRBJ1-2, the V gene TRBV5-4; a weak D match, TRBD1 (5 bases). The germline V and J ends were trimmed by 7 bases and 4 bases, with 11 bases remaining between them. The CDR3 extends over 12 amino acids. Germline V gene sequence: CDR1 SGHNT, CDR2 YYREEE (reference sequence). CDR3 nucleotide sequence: TGTGCCAGCCGCCGGGGGGGCTATGGCTACACCTTC. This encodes CASRRGGYGYTF.

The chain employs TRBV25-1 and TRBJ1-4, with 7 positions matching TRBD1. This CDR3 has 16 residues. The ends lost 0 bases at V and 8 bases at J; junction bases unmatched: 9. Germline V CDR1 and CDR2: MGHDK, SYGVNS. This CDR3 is CASSEYLGTDTEKLFF. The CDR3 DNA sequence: TGTGCCAGCAGTGAATATCTCGGGACAGACACAGAAAAACTGTTTTTT.

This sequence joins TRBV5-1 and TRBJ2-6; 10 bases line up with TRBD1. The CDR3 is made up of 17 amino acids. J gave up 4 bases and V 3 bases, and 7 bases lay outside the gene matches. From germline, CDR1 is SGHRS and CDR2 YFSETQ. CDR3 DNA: TGCGCCAGCAGCTCGGGACAGGGGACTTACGGGGCCAACGTCCTGACTTTC. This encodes CASSSGQGTYGANVLTF.

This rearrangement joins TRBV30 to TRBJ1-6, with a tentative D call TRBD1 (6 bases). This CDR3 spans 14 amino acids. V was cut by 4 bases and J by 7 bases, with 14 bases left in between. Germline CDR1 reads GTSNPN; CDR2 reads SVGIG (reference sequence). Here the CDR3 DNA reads TGTGCCTGGACCACCGGACAGCGAAATTCACCCCTCCACTTT. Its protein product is CAWTTGQRNSPLHF.

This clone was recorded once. CDR3 bases: TGTGCCAGCAGCTCTAGTGTGAGAAGGACACCTACATATGGCTACACCTTC. Translation: CASSSSVRRTPTYGYTF. The chain uses TRBV7-9 and TRBJ1-2, with a possible D match to TRBD1 (5 bases). The CDR3 has 17 residues. Germline CDR1 reads SEHNR; CDR2 reads FQNEAQ (reference sequence). V lost 4 bases and J lost 5, with 23 bases in between.

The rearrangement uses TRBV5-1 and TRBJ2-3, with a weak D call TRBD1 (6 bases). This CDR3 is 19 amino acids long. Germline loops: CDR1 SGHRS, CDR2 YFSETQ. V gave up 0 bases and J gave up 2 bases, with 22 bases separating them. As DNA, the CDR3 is TGCGCCAGCAGCTTGGTATATGTCTTGGTGGCAGGGGCCACAGATACGCAGTATTTT. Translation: CASSLVYVLVAGATDTQYF.

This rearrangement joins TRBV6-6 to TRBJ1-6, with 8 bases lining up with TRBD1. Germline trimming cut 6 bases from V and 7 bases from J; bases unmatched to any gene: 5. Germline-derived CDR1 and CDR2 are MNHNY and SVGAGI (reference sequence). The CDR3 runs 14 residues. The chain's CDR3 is CASSQGQGNSPLHF. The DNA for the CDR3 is TGTGCCAGCAGCCAAGGACAGGGAAATTCACCCCTCCACTTT.